This T cell receptor beta chain stems from a study of blood T cells in healthy people across ages. Findings and limits, study-wide: It was the long-lived donors that had more naive CD4+ cells and higher diversity than aged donors.

This clonotype has a count of ten or more. Its target is unknown. It was with a sample-barcoded 5' primer and a J-beta primer mix that a second PCR of about 7 to 12 cycles was run. TCRdb passed the 5' RACE reads through MiXCR, listing each CDR3 protein once. The sample lists approximately 900,000 distinct CDR3 sequences; 25% to 35% were seen once. These records were also assigned to another study, of T cells of mothers and their children. That publication notes: Second-PCR amplification with M1S added sample barcodes and 2-4 random nucleotides.

The receptor comes from a woman aged 40 to 50 in good health. Sequencing was performed on blood.

The CDR3 DNA reads TGTGCCAGCAGTTTATGGGGGTCATCGCAAGAGACCCAGTACTTC. This sequence encodes CASSLWGSSQETQYF. The rearrangement uses TRBV28 and TRBJ2-5; no firm D call. The germline V gene has CDR1 MDHEN and CDR2 SYDVKM. The CDR3 is made up of 15 amino acids. Trimming took 0 bases from V and 2 from J, leaving 10 bases between them.